These T cell receptor beta chains were read from a single sample in a study of cytomegalovirus exposure and HLA in healthy donors. Here immunoSEQ multiplex PCR was the method, and the copy in TCRdb shows in-frame clones only, minus some. The sample consists of 110,000 to 150,000 clones, 70% to 85% of them appearing once. Material: PBMCs. These receptors were taken from a male donor in good health and CMV-seronegative. Each CDR3 is given with its conserved first and last residue. A D gene is named only where the DNA matches it firmly. Size is omitted from some rows. Given values are once, few, many or a class for expanded clones.

TRBD2 | TRBJ2-1 | NA | TRBV5-4 | 18 | CASSFRGLAWDVYNEQFF | TGTGCCAGCAGCTTTCGAGGACTAGCATGGGACGTCTACAATGAGCAGTTCTTC
TRBD1 | TRBJ1-5 | NA | TRBV19 | 16 | CASRTEGALSNQPQHF | TGTGCCAGTAGGACGGAGGGGGCCCTAAGCAATCAGCCCCAGCATTTT
TRBD1 | TRBJ2-7 | NA | TRBV6-5 | 15 | CASSLGQGISYEQYF | TGTGCCAGCAGTTTGGGACAGGGGATTTCCTACGAGCAGTACTTC
NA | TRBJ1-5 | NA | TRBV19 | 13 | CASSGWWVQPQHF | TGTGCCAGCTCGGGGTGGTGGGTACAGCCCCAGCATTTT
TRBD2 | TRBJ2-1 | NA | TRBV25-1 | 15 | CASSVWTSGGNEQFF | TGTGCCAGCAGTGTCTGGACTAGCGGGGGTAATGAGCAGTTCTTC
TRBD1 | TRBJ2-1 | NA | TRBV7-3 | 15 | CASSQTGGPYNEQFF | TGTGCCAGCAGTCAGACAGGGGGCCCCTACAATGAGCAGTTCTTC
NA | TRBJ2-7 | NA | TRBV19 | 15 | CASSRRGNGVYEQYF | TGTGCCAGTAGTCGCCGGGGAAACGGCGTCTACGAGCAGTACTTC
TRBD1 | TRBJ2-5 | few | TRBV7-3 | 15 | CASSPPDRGQETQYF | TGTGCCAGCAGCCCCCCGGACAGGGGACAAGAGACCCAGTACTTC
TRBD1 | TRBJ2-7 | once | TRBV14 | 15 | CASSPPGQTKYEQYF | TGTGCCAGCAGCCCTCCGGGACAGACCAAGTACGAGCAGTACTTC
TRBD1 | TRBJ2-7 | NA | TRBV2 | 14 | CASREDRGRNEQYF | TGTGCCAGCAGGGAGGACAGGGGTCGAAACGAGCAGTACTTC
NA | TRBJ1-4 | NA | TRBV7-9 | 13 | CASSLTEYEKLFF | TGTGCCAGCAGCTTAACAGAATATGAAAAACTGTTTTTT
NA | TRBJ1-2 | NA | TRBV9 | 13 | CASSATENYGYTF | TGTGCCAGCAGCGCGACAGAAAACTATGGCTACACCTTC
NA | TRBJ1-3 | NA | TRBV18 | 15 | CASSRQQGSGNTIYF | TGTGCCAGCTCCCGCCAACAGGGCTCTGGAAACACCATATATTTT
TRBD1 | TRBJ2-4 | NA | TRBV5-1 | 20 | CASSLSSGTGQFIAKNIQYF | TGCGCCAGCAGCTTGAGTTCCGGGACAGGCCAATTTATAGCCAAAAACATTCAGTACTTC
NA | TRBJ2-5 | once | TRBV29-1 | 17 | CSVDNIEATFRRETQYF | TGCAGCGTTGACAACATAGAAGCGACGTTTAGGAGAGAGACCCAGTACTTC
TRBD1 | TRBJ2-7 | NA | TRBV29-1 | 12 | CSARTGGYEQYF | TGCAGCGCTCGAACAGGGGGCTACGAGCAGTACTTC
NA | TRBJ1-2 | once | TRBV4-1 | 13 | CASSLPGVSNYTF | TGCGCCAGCAGCCTCCCGGGGGTCAGCAACTACACCTTC
TRBD1 | TRBJ1-5 | NA | TRBV6-6 | 15 | CASATGVISNQPQHF | TGTGCCAGCGCCACAGGGGTCATTAGCAATCAGCCCCAGCATTTT
TRBD1 | TRBJ1-2 | NA | TRBV13 | 14 | CASSDQTGAYGYTF | TGTGCCAGCAGCGACCAGACAGGGGCCTATGGCTACACCTTC
NA | TRBJ2-5 | once | TRBV7-9 | 16 | CASMSLRLEDGETQYF | TGTGCCAGCATGTCCCTCCGGCTAGAGGATGGAGAGACCCAGTACTTC
TRBD1 | TRBJ1-1 | few | TRBV27 | 13 | CASSSGTATEAFF | TGTGCCAGCAGTTCTGGGACAGCAACTGAAGCTTTCTTT
TRBD1 | TRBJ1-1 | NA | TRBV7-9 | 13 | CASSLGTGAEAFF | TGTGCCAGCAGCCTGGGGACAGGTGCCGAAGCTTTCTTT
TRBD2 | TRBJ2-7 | NA | TRBV30 | 15 | CAWGGIAGSSYEQYF | TGTGCCTGGGGGGGGATAGCGGGTTCCTCCTACGAGCAGTACTTC
TRBD2 | TRBJ2-1 | NA | TRBV12-5 | 13 | CASGASGYNEQFF | TGTGCTAGTGGTGCTAGCGGGTACAATGAGCAGTTCTTC
NA | TRBJ2-7 | NA | TRBV5-6 | 15 | CASSLGLPEVTGQYF | TGTGCCAGCAGCTTGGGACTACCTGAGGTTACGGGGCAGTACTTC
TRBD1 | TRBJ2-7 | once | TRBV7-9 | 14 | CASSPDRGAYEQYF | TGTGCCAGCAGCCCGGACAGGGGAGCCTACGAGCAGTACTTC
NA | TRBJ2-7 | NA | TRBV27 | 12 | CASSHSSYEQYF | TGTGCCAGCTCCCATAGCTCCTACGAGCAGTACTTC
NA | TRBJ2-7 | NA | TRBV9 | 13 | CASSVVTTSEQYF | TGTGCCAGCAGCGTAGTAACAACCAGCGAGCAGTACTTC
NA | TRBJ2-1 | NA | TRBV5-1 | 18 | CASSLEIGHRRPYNEQFF | TGCGCCAGCAGCTTGGAAATCGGCCACAGGAGACCCTACAATGAGCAGTTCTTC